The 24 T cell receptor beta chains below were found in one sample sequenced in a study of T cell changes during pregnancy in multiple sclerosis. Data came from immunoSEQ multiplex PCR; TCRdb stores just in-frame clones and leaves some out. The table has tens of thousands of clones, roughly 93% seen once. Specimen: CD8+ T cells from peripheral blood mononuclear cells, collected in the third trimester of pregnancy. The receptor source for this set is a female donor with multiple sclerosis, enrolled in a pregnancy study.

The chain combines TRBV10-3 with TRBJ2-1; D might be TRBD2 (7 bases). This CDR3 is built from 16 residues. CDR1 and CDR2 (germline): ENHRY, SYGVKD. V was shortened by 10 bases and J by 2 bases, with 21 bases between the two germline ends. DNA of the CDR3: TGTGCCACCACGGGGGGCGACGGGGTCACCTACAATGAGCAGTTCTTC. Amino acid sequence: CATTGGDGVTYNEQFF.

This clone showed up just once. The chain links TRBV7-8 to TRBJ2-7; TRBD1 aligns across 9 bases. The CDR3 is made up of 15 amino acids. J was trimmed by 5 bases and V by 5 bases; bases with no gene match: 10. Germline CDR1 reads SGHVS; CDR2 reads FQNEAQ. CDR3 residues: CASSRDPGQGNEQYF. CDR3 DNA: TGTGCCAGCAGCAGAGACCCGGGACAGGGTAACGAGCAGTACTTC.

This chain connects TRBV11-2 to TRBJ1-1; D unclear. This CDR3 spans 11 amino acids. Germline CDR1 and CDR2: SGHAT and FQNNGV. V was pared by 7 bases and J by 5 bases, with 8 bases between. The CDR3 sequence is CASTPGTEAFF. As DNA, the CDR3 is TGTGCCAGCACCCCCGGGACTGAAGCTTTCTTT.

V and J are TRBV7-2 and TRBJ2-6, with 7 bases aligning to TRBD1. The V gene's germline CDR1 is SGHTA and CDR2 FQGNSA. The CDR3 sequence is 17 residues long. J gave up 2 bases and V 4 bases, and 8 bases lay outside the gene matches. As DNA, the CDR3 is TGTGCCAGCAGCTGGTTGCCAGGGACAGCTGGGGCCAACGTCCTGACTTTC. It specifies CASSWLPGTAGANVLTF.

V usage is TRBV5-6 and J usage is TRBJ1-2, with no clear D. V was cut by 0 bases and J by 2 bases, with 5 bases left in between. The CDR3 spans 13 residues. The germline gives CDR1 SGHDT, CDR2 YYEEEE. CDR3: CASSLASNYGYTF. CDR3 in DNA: TGTGCCAGCAGCTTGGCCTCGAACTATGGCTACACCTTC.

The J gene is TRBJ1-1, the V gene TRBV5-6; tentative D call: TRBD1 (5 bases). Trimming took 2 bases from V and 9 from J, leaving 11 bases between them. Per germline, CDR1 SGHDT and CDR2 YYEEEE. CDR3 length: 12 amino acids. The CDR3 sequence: CASSLLDRKAFF. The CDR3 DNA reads TGTGCCAGCAGCTTACTCGACAGAAAAGCTTTCTTT. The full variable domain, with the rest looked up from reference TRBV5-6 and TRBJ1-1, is DAGVTQSPTHLIKTRGQQVTLRCSPKSGHDTVSWYQQALGQGPQFIFQYYEEEERQRGNFPDRFSGHQFPNYSSELNVNALLLGDSALYLCASSLLDRKAFFGQGTRLTVV.

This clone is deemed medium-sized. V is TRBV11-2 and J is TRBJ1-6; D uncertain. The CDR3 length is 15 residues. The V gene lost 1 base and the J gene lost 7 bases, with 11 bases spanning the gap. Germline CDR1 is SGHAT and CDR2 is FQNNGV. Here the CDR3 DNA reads TGTGCCAGCAGCTTAGGAGGTGGTTTCAATTCACCCCTCCACTTT. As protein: CASSLGGGFNSPLHF. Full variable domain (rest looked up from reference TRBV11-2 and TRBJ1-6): EAGVAQSPRYKIIEKRQSVAFWCNPISGHATLYWYQQILGQGPKLLIQFQNNGVVDDSQLPKDRFSAERLKGVDSTLKIQPAKLEDSAVYLCASSLGGGFNSPLHFGNGTRLTVT.

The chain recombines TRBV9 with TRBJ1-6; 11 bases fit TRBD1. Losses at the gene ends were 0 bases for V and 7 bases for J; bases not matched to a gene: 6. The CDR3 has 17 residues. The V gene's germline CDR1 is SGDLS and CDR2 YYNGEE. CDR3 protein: CASSVGTGGSGNSPLHF. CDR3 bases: TGTGCCAGCAGCGTAGGGACAGGGGGCTCAGGGAATTCACCCCTCCACTTT.

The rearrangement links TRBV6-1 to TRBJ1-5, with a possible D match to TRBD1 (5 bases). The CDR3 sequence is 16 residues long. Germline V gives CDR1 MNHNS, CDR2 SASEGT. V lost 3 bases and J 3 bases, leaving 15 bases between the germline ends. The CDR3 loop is CASSDWGRTNNQPQHF. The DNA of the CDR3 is TGTGCCAGCAGTGATTGGGGTAGGACAAACAATCAGCCCCAGCATTTT.

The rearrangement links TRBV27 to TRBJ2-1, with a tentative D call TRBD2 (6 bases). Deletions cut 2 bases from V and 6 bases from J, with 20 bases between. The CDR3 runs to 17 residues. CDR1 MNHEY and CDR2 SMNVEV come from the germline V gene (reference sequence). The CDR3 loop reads CASSLPPRLEEGNEQFF. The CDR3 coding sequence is TGTGCCAGCAGTTTACCCCCACGACTAGAAGAAGGCAATGAGCAGTTCTTC.

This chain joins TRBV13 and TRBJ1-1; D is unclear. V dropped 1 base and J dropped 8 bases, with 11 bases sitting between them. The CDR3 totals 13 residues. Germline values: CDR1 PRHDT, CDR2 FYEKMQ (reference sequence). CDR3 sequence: CASSLVPEREAFF. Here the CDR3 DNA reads TGTGCCAGCAGCTTAGTCCCTGAGAGAGAAGCTTTCTTT.

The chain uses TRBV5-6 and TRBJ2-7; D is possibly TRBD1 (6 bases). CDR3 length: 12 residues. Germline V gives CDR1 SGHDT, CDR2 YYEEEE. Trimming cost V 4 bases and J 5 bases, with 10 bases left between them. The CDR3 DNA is TGTGCCAGCAGCCAGACAGGTGACGAGCAGTACTTC. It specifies CASSQTGDEQYF.

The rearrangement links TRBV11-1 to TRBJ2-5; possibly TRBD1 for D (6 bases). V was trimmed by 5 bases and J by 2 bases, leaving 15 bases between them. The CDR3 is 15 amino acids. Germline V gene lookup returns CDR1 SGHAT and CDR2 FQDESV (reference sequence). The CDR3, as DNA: TGTGCCAGCAGCCTGGGGGCGCATGATCAAGAGACCCAGTACTTC. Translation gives CASSLGAHDQETQYF.

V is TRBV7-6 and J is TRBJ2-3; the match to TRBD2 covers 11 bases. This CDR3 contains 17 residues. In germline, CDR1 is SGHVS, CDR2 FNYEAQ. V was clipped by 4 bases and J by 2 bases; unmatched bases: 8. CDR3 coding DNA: TGTGCCAGCAGCTCCGGCCCTAGCGGGGGGTTCACAGATACGCAGTATTTT. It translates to CASSSGPSGGFTDTQYF.

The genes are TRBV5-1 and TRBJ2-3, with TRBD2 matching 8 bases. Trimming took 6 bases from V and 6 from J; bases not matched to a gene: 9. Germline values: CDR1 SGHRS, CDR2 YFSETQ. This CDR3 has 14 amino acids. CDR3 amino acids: CASTSGGGGDTQYF. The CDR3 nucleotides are TGCGCCAGCACATCCGGGGGGGGTGGTGATACGCAGTATTTT.

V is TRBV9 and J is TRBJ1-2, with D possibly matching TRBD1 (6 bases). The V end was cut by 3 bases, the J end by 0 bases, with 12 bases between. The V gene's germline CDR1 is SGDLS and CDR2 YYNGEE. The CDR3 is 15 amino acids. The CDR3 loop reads CASSATGSSNYGYTF. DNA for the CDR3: TGTGCCAGCAGCGCCACAGGGTCGTCTAACTATGGCTACACCTTC.

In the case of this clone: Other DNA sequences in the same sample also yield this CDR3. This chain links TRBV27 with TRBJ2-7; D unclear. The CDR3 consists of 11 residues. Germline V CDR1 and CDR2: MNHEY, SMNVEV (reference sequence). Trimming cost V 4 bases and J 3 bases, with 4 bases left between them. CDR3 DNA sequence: TGTGCCAGCAGTTCGGGCTACGAGCAGTACTTC. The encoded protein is CASSSGYEQYF.

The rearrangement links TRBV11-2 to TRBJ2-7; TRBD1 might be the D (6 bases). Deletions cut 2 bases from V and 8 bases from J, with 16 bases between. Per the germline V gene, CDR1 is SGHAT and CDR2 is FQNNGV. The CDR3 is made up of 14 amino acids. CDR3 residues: CASSLQGTLLKQYF. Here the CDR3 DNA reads TGTGCCAGCAGCTTACAGGGGACCCTCCTGAAGCAGTACTTC.

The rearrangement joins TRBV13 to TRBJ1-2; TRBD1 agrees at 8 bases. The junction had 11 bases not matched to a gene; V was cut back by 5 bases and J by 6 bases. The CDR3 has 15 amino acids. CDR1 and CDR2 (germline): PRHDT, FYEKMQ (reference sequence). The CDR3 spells CASSTPRGLGDGYTF. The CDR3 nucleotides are TGTGCCAGCAGCACTCCCAGGGGGCTAGGGGATGGCTACACCTTC.

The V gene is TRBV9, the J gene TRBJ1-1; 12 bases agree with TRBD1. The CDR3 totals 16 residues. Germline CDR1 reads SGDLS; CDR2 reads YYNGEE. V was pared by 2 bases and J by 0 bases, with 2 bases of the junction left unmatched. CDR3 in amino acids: CASSVGTGGLNTEAFF. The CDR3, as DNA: TGTGCCAGCAGCGTCGGGACAGGGGGCCTGAACACTGAAGCTTTCTTT.

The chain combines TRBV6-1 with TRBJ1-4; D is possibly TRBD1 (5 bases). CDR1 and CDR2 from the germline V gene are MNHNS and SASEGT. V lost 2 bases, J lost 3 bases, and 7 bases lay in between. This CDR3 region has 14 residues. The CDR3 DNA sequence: TGTGCCAGCAGTGAATCCAGGGCTAATGAAAAACTGTTTTTT. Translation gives CASSESRANEKLFF.

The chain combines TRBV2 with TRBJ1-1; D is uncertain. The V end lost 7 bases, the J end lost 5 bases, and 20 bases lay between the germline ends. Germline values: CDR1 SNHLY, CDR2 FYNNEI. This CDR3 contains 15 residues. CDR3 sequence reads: CASTNPGARRTEAFF. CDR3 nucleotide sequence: TGTGCCAGCACCAATCCGGGAGCCCGACGGACTGAAGCTTTCTTT. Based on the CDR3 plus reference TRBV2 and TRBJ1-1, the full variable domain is EPEVTQTPSHQVTQMGQEVILRCVPISNHLYFYWYRQILGQKVEFLVSFYNNEISEKSEIFDDQFSVERPDGSNFTLKIRSTKLEDSAMYFCASTNPGARRTEAFFGQGTRLTVV.

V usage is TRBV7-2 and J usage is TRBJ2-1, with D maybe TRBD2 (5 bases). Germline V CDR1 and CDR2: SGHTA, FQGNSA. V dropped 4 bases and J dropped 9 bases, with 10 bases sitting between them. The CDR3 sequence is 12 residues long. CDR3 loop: CASSYTGVEQFF. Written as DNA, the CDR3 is TGTGCCAGCAGCTATACCGGGGTTGAGCAGTTCTTC.

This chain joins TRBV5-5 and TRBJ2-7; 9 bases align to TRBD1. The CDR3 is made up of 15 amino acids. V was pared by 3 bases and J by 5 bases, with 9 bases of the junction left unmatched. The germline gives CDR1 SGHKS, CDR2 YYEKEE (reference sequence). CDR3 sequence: CASSSSLGQGNEQYF. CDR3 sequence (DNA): TGTGCCAGCAGCTCCTCCCTGGGACAGGGAAACGAGCAGTACTTC.